This is a list of T cell receptor beta chains from one sample in a study of cytomegalovirus exposure and HLA in healthy donors. Assay: immunoSEQ multiplex PCR; the TCRdb copy retains only in-frame clones and omits some. The sample contains about 160,000 clones, about 95% of which appear only once. The source material was PBMCs. The source of these receptors is a woman aged 18-30 years in good health and CMV-seronegative. Each CDR3 is given with its conserved first and last residue. A D gene is named only where the DNA matches it firmly.

TRBJ1-1 | TRBV5-1 | NA | CASSYTGSTEAFF | TGCGCCAGCAGCTACACAGGGAGCACTGAAGCTTTCTTT
TRBJ1-1 | TRBV7-9 | NA | CASSLGQSNTEAFF | TGTGCCAGCAGCTTAGGACAGTCGAACACTGAAGCTTTCTTT
TRBJ1-2 | TRBV5-6 | NA | CASSKDRLYGYTF | TGTGCCAGCAGCAAAGACAGGCTCTATGGCTACACCTTC
TRBJ1-1 | TRBV7-6 | NA | CASSLVEGWATEAFF | TGTGCCAGCAGCTTAGTGGAGGGGTGGGCCACTGAAGCTTTCTTT
TRBJ1-2 | TRBV15 | NA | CATSRDPARHHYNYGYTF | TGTGCCACCAGCAGAGATCCCGCGCGACACCATTATAACTATGGCTACACCTTC
TRBJ1-1 | TRBV2 | NA | CASRTANTEAFF | TGTGCCAGCAGGACAGCGAACACTGAAGCTTTCTTT
TRBJ1-5 | TRBV6-5 | TRBD1 | CASSRQGGGNQPQHF | TGTGCCAGCAGTAGACAGGGAGGTGGCAATCAGCCCCAGCATTTT
TRBJ1-1 | TRBV7-3 | NA | CASSWGQGFEAFF | TGTGCCAGCAGCTGGGGGCAGGGGTTTGAAGCTTTCTTT
TRBJ1-5 | TRBV19 | TRBD1 | CAARGTGNQPQHF | TGTGCCGCGAGAGGGACAGGAAATCAGCCCCAGCATTTT
TRBJ2-3 | TRBV4-3 | NA | CASSQGAGAAVDTQYF | TGCGCCAGCAGCCAAGGGGCCGGAGCGGCGGTGGATACGCAGTATTTT
TRBJ1-6 | TRBV4-2 | NA | CASSQEGRAQGLNSPLHF | TGTGCCAGCAGCCAAGAAGGGCGGGCGCAGGGGCTTAATTCACCCCTCCACTTT
TRBJ1-2 | TRBV27 | NA | CASSLKAGSPNYGYTF | TGTGCCAGCAGTTTAAAGGCAGGGTCCCCGAACTATGGCTACACCTTC
TRBJ2-1 | TRBV2 | NA | CASARTTISSYNEQFF | TGTGCCAGCGCTAGGACTACCATTAGCTCGTACAATGAGCAGTTCTTC
TRBJ1-1 | TRBV4-2 | NA | CASSQGPQGGTEAFF | TGTGCCAGCAGCCAAGGGCCCCAGGGTGGAACTGAAGCTTTCTTT